This TCR beta chain came from a study of blood T cell repertoires in COVID-19 (dated by TCRdb to about 2020). In the study overall: Samples from collaborators originated in the United States, Italy and Spain and spanned both the acute and convalescent phases of COVID-19. Where available, HLA class I and class II types were taken from metadata supplied by the sample provider and were not determined by assay-based typing. Subjects who had been exposed to COVID-19, were actively infected with it, or had recovered from it provided the deeply sampled blood TCRbeta repertoires that made up the dataset. Samples were obtained from the ongoing ImmuneRACE study (first 160 participants) and from over 1,000 subjects provided by 6 global collaborators. The prospective study material was composed of cDNA or gDNA derived from T cells, B-cell-depleted T cells, or PBMCs. The repertoires were released in a freely available public database meant as a resource for research on the immune response to SARS-CoV-2. The sample metadata nearly always contained a de-identified subject ID, COVID-19 status, age in years and sex.

Broad study findings and their caveats: The amount of clinical and demographic metadata varied by source and participant and was provided uncurated.

Each collaborating institution followed its own protocols to collect whole blood in K2EDTA tubes. Collaborator samples were shipped for TCRbeta analysis as frozen whole blood, isolated PBMCs, or DNA extracted from either sample type. TCRbeta CDR3 regions were amplified from genomic DNA by means of the immunoSEQ Assay, a bias-controlled multiplex PCR. Per the authors' processing: Within the assay, amplification of reference gene primers was used to estimate how many nucleated cells each sample contained. To quantify the absolute abundance of each unique TCRbeta CDR3 rearrangement, sequence reads were collapsed and filtered. For each sample, productive Simpson clonality was calculated by taking the square root of Simpson's diversity index across productive rearrangements. Entries here come from immuneACCESS through TCRdb and include only in-frame sequences with V and J called. Some clones fail to appear in such tables; in the studies checked, an unresolved V gene covers under half of the shortfall, and the cause of the remainder is unknown. V, J and clone size are taken as reported in that table, and D and trimming were inferred from the DNA itself. Present in this sample are 65,000 to 70,000 clones, about four fifths of which were seen just once. The biggest ten clones account for roughly 6.3% of the sample.

Notes on this clone: The antigen it recognizes is unknown. Per-base quality was not reported, and no clone a single base away is much larger than it.

What was sequenced was peripheral blood. This TCR derives from a woman aged 55-69 years with acute or convalescent COVID-19.

The CDR3 loop reads CASRDTGGQETQYF. The DNA reads as follows: TGTGCCAGCAGAGATACAGGGGGCCAAGAGACCCAGTACTTC. In this chain, TRBV6-5 is recombined with TRBJ2-5, with TRBD1 identical over 8 junction bases. Including the terminal cysteine and phenylalanine, the CDR3 comprises 14 residues. Here the CDR3 DNA is all that survives: 42 bases in frame from base 1. CDR1 and CDR2 are read off the germline V gene as MNHEY and SVGAGI. Trimming leaves V shorter by 6 bases and J shorter by 1 base, with the junction holding 4 bases beyond the gene matches.